The 11 T cell receptor beta chains presented below share a single source sample, sequenced in a study of blood T cell repertoires in COVID-19 (dated by TCRdb to 2020 to 2021). Library method: the immunoSEQ multiplex PCR assay. Held by TCRdb, this immuneACCESS table contains in-frame sequences only and omits some clones. Under half of the omission traces to an unresolved V gene where checked; the cause of the rest is unknown. In all, the sample holds fewer than 130,000 clones, and approximately 90% of those were seen once. Of the sample, around 5.1% is held by the ten largest clones. Sequencing was performed on peripheral blood. The receptors were gathered from a human donor in a cohort sampled during active COVID-19.

The rearrangement joins TRBV18 to TRBJ2-3, with D possibly matching TRBD1 (5 bases). The V end was cut by 2 bases, the J end by 8 bases, with 29 bases between. The CDR3 has 19 amino acids. CDR1 KGHSH and CDR2 LQKENI come from the germline V gene. CDR3: CASSPLQGTGGRGGGTQYF. The CDR3 DNA sequence: TGTGCCAGCTCACCATTGCAGGGAACCGGTGGCCGTGGCGGTGGTACGCAGTATTTT.

V gene TRBV9 combines with J gene TRBJ1-3, with D tentatively TRBD1 (5 bases). This CDR3 spans 14 amino acids. Per germline, CDR1 SGDLS and CDR2 YYNGEE. V dropped 0 bases and J dropped 4 bases, with 8 bases sitting between them. The CDR3 DNA reads as TGTGCCAGCAGCGTAGCCAGGGCCGGAAACACCATATATTTT. It yields the protein CASSVARAGNTIYF.

This chain connects TRBV18 to TRBJ1-4; 7 bases agree with TRBD1. Per germline, CDR1 KGHSH and CDR2 LQKENI. With V trimmed by 3 bases and J by 7 bases, 8 bases remained unmatched. The CDR3 consists of 15 residues. The DNA for the CDR3 is TGTGCCAGCTCACCTTCCGGGACAGTGACTGAAAAACTGTTTTTT. Translation: CASSPSGTVTEKLFF.

V usage is TRBV2 and J usage is TRBJ1-5, with D maybe TRBD1 (6 bases). The CDR3 runs to 15 residues. The V and J ends lost 6 bases and 9 bases respectively, with 21 bases between them. The V gene's germline CDR1 is SNHLY and CDR2 FYNNEI. The DNA for the CDR3 is TGTGCCAGCAGGGAGACCGGGACACGATCAAGGCCCCAGCATTTT. Encoded protein: CASRETGTRSRPQHF.

The chain recombines TRBV6-5 with TRBJ2-1; tentatively, D is TRBD2 (5 bases). The CDR3 extends over 16 amino acids. V was shortened by 3 bases and J by 0 bases, with 12 bases between the two germline ends. The germline CDR1 and CDR2 sequences are MNHEY and SVGAGI. In nucleotides, the CDR3 is TGTGCCAGCAGTTATGGTCGTACTAGCTCCTACAATGAGCAGTTCTTC. It specifies CASSYGRTSSYNEQFF.

The rearrangement joins TRBV29-1 to TRBJ1-3, with D hard to call. This CDR3 is 14 amino acids long. Germline lookup yields CDR1 SQVTM and CDR2 ANQGSEA. For the CDR3, the DNA is TGCGCCTGCTCAGAGGGCTCCTCTGGAAACACCATATATTTT. Its translation: CACSEGSSGNTIYF.

The V call is TRBV18, the J call TRBJ1-6; possible D gene TRBD1, 5 bases. This CDR3 has 16 amino acids. Per the germline V gene, CDR1 is KGHSH and CDR2 is LQKENI. The V gene lost 4 bases and the J gene lost 3 bases, with 13 bases spanning the gap. CDR3 residues: CASSRVGQNYNSPLHF. The CDR3 DNA is TGTGCCAGCTCACGCGTGGGGCAGAACTATAATTCACCCCTCCACTTT.

This clone was picked up one time. The genes are TRBV5-4 and TRBJ2-5; D remains ambiguous. From germline, CDR1 is SGHNT and CDR2 YYREEE (reference sequence). There are 13 residues in the CDR3. V was trimmed by 0 bases and J by 2 bases, leaving 5 bases between them. Here the CDR3 reads CASSLDSQETQYF. As DNA, the CDR3 is TGTGCCAGCAGCTTGGACAGTCAAGAGACCCAGTACTTC. The complete variable domain, with remaining parts taken from reference TRBV5-4 and TRBJ2-5, reads ETGVTQSPTHLIKTRGQQVTLRCSSQSGHNTVSWYQQALGQGPQFIFQYYREEENGRGNFPPRFSGLQFPNYSSELNVNALELDDSALYLCASSLDSQETQYFGPGTRLLVL.

This clone was seen a handful of times. The chain carries TRBV28 and TRBJ1-1, with unresolved D. V was trimmed by 2 bases and J by 3 bases, leaving 13 bases between them. This CDR3 spans 15 amino acids. The germline V gene encodes CDR1 MDHEN and CDR2 SYDVKM. CDR3 DNA: TGTGCCAGCAGTTTACTGGTCCCCACGGACACTGAAGCTTTCTTT. Its protein is CASSLLVPTDTEAFF.

This clone is deemed medium-sized. The gene calls are TRBV3-1 (or the pseudogene TRBV3-2) and TRBJ2-7; D gene uncertain. V was trimmed by 0 bases and J by 0 bases, leaving 9 bases between them. The germline V gene encodes CDR1 LGHDT and CDR2 YNNKEL (reference sequence). This CDR3 contains 15 residues. CDR3 nucleotides: TGTGCCAGCAGCCAAGAGGGCACCAGCTCCTACGAGCAGTACTTC. Translated: CASSQEGTSSYEQYF.

This clone was recorded a few times. The chain joins TRBV6-6 to TRBJ1-4, with a tentative D call TRBD1 (6 bases). The V end was cut by 6 bases, the J end by 5 bases, with 19 bases between. Germline CDR1 and CDR2: MNHNY and SVGAGI (reference sequence). The CDR3 length is 16 residues. CDR3 DNA sequence: TGTGCCAGCAGCCGGACAGAGGCACAGAGCAATGAAAAACTGTTTTTT. Encoded protein: CASSRTEAQSNEKLFF.